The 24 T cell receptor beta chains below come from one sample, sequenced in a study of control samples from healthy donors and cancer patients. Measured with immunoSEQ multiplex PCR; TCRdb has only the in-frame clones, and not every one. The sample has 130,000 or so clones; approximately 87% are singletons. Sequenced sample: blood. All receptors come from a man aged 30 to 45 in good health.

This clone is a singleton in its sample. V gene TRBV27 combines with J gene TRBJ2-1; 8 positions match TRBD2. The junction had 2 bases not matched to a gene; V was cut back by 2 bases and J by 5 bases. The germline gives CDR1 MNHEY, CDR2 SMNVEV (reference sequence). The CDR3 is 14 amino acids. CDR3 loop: CASSLLRGDNEQFF. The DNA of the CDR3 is TGTGCCAGCAGTTTACTGCGGGGGGACAATGAGCAGTTCTTC.

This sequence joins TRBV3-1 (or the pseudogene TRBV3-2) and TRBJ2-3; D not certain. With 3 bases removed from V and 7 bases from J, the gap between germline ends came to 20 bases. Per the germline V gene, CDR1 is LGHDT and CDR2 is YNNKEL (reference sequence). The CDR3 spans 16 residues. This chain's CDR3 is CASSQPRAPVANTQYF. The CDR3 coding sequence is TGTGCCAGCAGCCAGCCCCGGGCCCCCGTTGCGAATACGCAGTATTTT.

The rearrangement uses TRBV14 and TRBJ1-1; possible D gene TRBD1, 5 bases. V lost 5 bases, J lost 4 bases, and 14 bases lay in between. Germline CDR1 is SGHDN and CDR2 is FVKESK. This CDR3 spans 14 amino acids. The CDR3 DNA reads TGTGCCAGCAGCTTTAGGGGCCGTGGCACTGAAGCTTTCTTT. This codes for CASSFRGRGTEAFF.

CDR3 region: CASRRTVGQYGYTF. The DNA of the CDR3 is TGTGCCAGTAGGCGGACAGTGGGGCAGTATGGCTACACCTTC. The chain links TRBV19 to TRBJ1-2; D is perhaps TRBD1 (6 bases). The CDR3 totals 14 residues. Germline CDR1 reads LNHDA; CDR2 reads SQIVND (reference sequence). V was pared by 6 bases and J by 5 bases, with 16 bases between. The entire variable domain, with the rest obtained from reference TRBV19 and TRBJ1-2, is as follows: DGGITQSPKYLFRKEGQNVTLSCEQNLNHDAMYWYRQDPGQGLRLIYYSQIVNDFQKGDIAEGYSVSREKKESFPLTVTSAQKNPTAFYLCASRRTVGQYGYTFGSGTRLTVV.

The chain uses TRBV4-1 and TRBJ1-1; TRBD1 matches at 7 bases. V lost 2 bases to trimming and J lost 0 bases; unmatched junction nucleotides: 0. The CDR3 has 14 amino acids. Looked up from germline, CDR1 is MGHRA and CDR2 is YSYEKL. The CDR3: CASSQRGLNTEAFF. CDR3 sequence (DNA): TGCGCCAGCAGCCAAAGGGGGCTGAACACTGAAGCTTTCTTT.

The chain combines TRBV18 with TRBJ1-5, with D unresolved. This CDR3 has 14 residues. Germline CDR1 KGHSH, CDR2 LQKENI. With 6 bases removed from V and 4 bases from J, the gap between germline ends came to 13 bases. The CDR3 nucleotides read TGTGCCAGCTCTCCCCGGTCGGAAAATCAGCCCCAGCATTTT. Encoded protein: CASSPRSENQPQHF.

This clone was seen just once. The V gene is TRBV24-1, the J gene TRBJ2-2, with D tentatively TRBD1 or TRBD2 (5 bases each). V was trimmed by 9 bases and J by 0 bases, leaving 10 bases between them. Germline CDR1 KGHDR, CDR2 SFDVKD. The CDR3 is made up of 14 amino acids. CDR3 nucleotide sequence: TGTGCCACCCGAGGGACCGCGAACACCGGGGAGCTGTTTTTT. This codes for CATRGTANTGELFF.

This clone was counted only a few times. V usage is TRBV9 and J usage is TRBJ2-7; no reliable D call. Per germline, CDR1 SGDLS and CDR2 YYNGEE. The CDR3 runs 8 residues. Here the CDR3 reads CASSVSFV. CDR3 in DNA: TGTGCCAGCAGCGTCAGCTTCGTC.

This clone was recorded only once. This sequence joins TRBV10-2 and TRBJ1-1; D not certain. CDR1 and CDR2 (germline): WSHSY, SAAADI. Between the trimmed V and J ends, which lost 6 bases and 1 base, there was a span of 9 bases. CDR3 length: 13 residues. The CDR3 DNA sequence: TGCGCCAGCAGGATTCTCAGGAACACTGAAGCTTTCTTT. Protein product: CASRILRNTEAFF.

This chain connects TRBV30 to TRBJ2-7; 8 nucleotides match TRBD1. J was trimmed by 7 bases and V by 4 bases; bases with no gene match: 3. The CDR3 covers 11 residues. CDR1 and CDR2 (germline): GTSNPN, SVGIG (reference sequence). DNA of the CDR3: TGTGCCTGGAAGACAGGGGAAGAGCAGTACGTC. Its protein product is CAWKTGEEQYV.

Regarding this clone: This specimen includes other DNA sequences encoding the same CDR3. The DNA of the CDR3 is TGTGCCAGCAGCCAAGTGGCAGGGAGTAACACTGAAGCTTTCTTT. The encoded protein is CASSQVAGSNTEAFF. The V gene is TRBV14, the J gene TRBJ1-1; a weak D match, TRBD1 (5 bases). This CDR3 spans 15 amino acids. V lost 1 base, J lost 2 bases, and 11 bases lay in between. Germline CDR1 and CDR2: SGHDN and FVKESK.

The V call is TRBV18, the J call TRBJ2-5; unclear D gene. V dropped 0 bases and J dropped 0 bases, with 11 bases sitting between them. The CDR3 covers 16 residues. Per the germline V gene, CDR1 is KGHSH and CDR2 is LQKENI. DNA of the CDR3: TGTGCCAGCTCACCACCCCGCGGATCGGACCAAGAGACCCAGTACTTC. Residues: CASSPPRGSDQETQYF.

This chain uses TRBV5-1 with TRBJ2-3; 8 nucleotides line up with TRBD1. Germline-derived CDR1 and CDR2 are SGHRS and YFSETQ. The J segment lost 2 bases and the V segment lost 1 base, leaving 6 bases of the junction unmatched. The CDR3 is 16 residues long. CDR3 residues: CASSLQGATHTDTQYF. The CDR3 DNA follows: TGCGCCAGCAGCTTGCAGGGGGCCACACACACAGATACGCAGTATTTT.

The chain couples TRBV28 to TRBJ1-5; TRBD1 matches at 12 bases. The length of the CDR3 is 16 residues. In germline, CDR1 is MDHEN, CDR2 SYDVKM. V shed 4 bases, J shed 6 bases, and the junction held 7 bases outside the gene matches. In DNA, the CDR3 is TGTGCCAGCAGTTGGGGAGGGACAGGGGGCGGTCAGCCCCAGCATTTT. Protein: CASSWGGTGGGQPQHF.

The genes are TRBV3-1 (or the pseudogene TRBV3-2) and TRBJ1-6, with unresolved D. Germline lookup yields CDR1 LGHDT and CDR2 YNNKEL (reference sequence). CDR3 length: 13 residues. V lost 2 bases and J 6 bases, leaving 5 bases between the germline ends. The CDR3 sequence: CASSQRLNSPLHF. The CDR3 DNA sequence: TGTGCCAGCAGCCAAAGACTTAATTCACCCCTCCACTTT.

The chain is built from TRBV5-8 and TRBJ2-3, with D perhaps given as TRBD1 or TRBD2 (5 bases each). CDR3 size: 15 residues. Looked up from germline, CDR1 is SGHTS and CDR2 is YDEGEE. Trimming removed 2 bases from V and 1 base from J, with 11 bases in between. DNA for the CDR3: TGTGCCAGCAGCTTCCGGGACGGCCGCACAGATACGCAGTATTTT. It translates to CASSFRDGRTDTQYF. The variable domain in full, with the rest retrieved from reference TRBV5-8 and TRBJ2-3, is EAGVTQSPTHLIKTRGQQATLRCSPISGHTSVYWYQQALGLGLQFLLWYDEGEERNRGNFPPRFSGRQFPNYSSELNVNALELEDSALYLCASSFRDGRTDTQYFGPGTRLTVL.

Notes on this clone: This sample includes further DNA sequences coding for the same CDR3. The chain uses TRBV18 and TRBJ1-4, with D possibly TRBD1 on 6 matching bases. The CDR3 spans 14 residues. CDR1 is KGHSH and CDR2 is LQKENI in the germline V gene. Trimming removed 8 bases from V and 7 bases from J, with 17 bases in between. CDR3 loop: CASTPGQGSEKLFF. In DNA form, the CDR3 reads TGTGCCAGCACTCCGGGACAAGGAAGTGAAAAACTGTTTTTT.

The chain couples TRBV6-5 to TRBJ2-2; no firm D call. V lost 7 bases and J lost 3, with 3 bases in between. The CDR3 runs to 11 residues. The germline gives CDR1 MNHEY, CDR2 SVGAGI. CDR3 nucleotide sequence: TGTGCCAGCAAACACACCGGGGAGCTGTTTTTT. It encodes CASKHTGELFF.

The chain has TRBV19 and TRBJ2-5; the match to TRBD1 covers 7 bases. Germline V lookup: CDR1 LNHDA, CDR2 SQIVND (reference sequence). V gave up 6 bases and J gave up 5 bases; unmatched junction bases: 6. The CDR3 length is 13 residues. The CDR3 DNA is TGTGCCAGTAGCCCTAGGGGGCTGGAGACCCAGTACTTC. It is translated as CASSPRGLETQYF.

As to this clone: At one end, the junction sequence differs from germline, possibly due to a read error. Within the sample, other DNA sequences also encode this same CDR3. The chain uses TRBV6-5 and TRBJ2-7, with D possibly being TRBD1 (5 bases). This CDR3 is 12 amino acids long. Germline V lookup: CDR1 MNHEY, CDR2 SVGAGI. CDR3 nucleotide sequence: TGCATCACAGGAGTAGGATCCTACGAGCAGTACTTC. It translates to CITGVGSYEQYF.

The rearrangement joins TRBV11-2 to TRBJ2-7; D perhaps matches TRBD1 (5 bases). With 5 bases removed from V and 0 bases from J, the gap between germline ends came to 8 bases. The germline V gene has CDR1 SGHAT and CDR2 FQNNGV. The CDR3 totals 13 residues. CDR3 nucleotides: TGTGCCAGCAGCAGGGGCTACTCCTACGAGCAGTACTTC. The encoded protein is CASSRGYSYEQYF.

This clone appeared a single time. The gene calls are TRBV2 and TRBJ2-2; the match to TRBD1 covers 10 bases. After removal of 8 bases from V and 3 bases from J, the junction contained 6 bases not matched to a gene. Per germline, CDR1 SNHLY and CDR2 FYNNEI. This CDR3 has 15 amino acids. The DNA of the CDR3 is TGTGCCAGCGACAGGGGGCGTTCGGACACCGGGGAGCTGTTTTTT. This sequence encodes CASDRGRSDTGELFF.

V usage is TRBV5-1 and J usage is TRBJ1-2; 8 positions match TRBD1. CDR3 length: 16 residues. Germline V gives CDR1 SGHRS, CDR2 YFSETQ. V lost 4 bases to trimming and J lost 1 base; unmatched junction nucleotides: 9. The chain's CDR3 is CASSVRQGRINYGYTF. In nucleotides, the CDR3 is TGCGCCAGCAGCGTCCGACAGGGGAGGATTAACTATGGCTACACCTTC.

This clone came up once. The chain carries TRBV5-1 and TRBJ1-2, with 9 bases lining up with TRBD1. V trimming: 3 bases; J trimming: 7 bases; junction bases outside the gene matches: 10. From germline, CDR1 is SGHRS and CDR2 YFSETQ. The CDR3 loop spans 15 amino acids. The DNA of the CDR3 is TGCGCCAGCAGCTCACGAACGGGACAGGGCTCTGGCTACACCTTC. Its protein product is CASSSRTGQGSGYTF.